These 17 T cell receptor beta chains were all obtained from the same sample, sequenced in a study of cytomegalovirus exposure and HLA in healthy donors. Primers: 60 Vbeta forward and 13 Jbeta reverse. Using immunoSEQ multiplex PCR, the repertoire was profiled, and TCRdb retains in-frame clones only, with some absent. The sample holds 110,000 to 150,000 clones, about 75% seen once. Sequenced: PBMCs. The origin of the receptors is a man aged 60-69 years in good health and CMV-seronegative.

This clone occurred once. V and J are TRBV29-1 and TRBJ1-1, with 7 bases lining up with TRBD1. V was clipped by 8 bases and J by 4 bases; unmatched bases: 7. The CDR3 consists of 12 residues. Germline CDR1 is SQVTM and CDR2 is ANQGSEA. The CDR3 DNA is TGCAGCTGGGACAGCCCGGGCACTGAAGCTTTCTTT. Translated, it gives CSWDSPGTEAFF.

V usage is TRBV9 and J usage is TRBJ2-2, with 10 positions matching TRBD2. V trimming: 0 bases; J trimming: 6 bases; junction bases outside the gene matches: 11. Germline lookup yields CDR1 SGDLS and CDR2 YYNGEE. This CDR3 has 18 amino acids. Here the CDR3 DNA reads TGTGCCAGCAGCGTAGGGGTGCTAGCGGGAGTTGGCCCCGGGGAGCTGTTTTTT. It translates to CASSVGVLAGVGPGELFF.

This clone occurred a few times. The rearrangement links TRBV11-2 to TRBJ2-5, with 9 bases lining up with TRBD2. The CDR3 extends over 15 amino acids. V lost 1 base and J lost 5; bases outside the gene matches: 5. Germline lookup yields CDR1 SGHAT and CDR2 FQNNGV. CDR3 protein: CASSLGAGGPETQYF. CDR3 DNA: TGTGCCAGCAGCTTAGGGGCGGGAGGGCCCGAGACCCAGTACTTC.

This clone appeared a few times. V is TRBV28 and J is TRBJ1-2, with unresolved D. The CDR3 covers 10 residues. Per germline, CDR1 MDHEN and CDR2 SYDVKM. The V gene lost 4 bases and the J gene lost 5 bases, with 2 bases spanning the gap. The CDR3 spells CASSSYGYTF. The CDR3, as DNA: TGTGCCAGCAGTTCATATGGCTACACCTTC.

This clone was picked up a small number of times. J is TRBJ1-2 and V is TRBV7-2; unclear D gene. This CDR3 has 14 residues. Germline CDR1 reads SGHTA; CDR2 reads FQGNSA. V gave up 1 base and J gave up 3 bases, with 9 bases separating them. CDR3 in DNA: TGTGCCAGCAGCTTAGTACCCCAGGACTATGGCTACACCTTC. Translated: CASSLVPQDYGYTF.

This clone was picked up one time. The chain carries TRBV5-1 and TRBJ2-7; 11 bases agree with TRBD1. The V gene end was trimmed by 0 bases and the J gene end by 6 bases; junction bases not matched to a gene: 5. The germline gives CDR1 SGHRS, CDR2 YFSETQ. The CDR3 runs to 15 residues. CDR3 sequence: CASSLVPGTGGEQYF. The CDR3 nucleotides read TGCGCCAGCAGCTTGGTCCCCGGGACAGGGGGCGAGCAGTACTTC.

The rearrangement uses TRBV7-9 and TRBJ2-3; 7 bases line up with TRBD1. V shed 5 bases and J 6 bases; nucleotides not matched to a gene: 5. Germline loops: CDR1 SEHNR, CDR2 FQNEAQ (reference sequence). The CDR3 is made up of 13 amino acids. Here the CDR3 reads CASSREQGDTQYF. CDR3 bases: TGTGCCAGCAGCCGAGAACAGGGGGATACGCAGTATTTT.

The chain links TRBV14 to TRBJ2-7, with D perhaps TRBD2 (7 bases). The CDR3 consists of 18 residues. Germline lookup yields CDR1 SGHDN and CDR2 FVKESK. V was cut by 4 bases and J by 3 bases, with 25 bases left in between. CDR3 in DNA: TGTGCCAGCAGCCCAGTCTACGGGGGGACACAGACCTTCTACGAGCAGTACTTC. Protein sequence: CASSPVYGGTQTFYEQYF.

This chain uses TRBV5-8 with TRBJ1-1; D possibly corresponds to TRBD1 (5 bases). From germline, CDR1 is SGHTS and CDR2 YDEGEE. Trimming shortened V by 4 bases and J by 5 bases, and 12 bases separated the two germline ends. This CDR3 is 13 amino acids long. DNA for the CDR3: TGTGCCAGCAGCCGGGACTTGGGGACTGAAGCTTTCTTT. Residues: CASSRDLGTEAFF.

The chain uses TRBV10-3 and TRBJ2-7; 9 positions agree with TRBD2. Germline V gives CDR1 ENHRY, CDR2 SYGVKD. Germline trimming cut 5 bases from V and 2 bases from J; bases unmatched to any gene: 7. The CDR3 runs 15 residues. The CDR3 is CAISRLADSPYEQYF. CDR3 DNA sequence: TGTGCCATCAGTCGACTAGCGGATTCTCCCTACGAGCAGTACTTC.

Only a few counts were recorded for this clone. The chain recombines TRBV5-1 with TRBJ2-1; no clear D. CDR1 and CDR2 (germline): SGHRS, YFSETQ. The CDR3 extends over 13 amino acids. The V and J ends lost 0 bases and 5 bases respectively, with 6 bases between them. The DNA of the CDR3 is TGCGCCAGCAGCTTGGAATCAGACAATGAGCAGTTCTTC. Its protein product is CASSLESDNEQFF.

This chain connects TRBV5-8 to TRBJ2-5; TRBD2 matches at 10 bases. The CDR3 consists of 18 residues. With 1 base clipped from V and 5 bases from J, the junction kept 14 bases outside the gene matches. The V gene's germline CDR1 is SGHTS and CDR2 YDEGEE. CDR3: CASSLSFASGSVAETQYF. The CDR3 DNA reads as TGTGCCAGCAGCTTGTCGTTTGCTAGCGGGAGTGTTGCGGAGACCCAGTACTTC.

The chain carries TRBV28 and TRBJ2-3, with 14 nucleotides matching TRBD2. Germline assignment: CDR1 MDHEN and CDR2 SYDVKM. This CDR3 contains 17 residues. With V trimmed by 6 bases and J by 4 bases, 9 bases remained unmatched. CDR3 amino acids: CASSLMTSGRAADTQYF. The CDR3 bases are TGTGCCAGCAGCTTAATGACTAGCGGGAGGGCGGCAGATACGCAGTATTTT.

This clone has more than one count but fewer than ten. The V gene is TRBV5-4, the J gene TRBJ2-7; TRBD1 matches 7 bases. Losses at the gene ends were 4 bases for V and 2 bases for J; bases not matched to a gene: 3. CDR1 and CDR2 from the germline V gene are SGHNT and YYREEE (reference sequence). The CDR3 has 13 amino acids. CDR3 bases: TGTGCCAGCAGCCGGGGACAGACCTACGAGCAGTACTTC. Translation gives CASSRGQTYEQYF. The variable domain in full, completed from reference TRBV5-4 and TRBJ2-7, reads ETGVTQSPTHLIKTRGQQVTLRCSSQSGHNTVSWYQQALGQGPQFIFQYYREEENGRGNFPPRFSGLQFPNYSSELNVNALELDDSALYLCASSRGQTYEQYFGPGTRLTVT.

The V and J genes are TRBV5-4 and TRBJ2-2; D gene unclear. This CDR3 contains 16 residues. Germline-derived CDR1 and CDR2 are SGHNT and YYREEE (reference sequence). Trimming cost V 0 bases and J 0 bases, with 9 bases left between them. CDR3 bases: TGTGCCAGCAGCTTGGATTCGACTGCGAACACCGGGGAGCTGTTTTTT. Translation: CASSLDSTANTGELFF.

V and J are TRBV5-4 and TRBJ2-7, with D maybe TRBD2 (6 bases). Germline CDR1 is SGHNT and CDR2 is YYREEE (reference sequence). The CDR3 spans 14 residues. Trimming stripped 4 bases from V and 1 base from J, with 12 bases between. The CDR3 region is CASSGEAGSYEQYF. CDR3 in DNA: TGTGCCAGCAGCGGGGAGGCAGGTTCCTACGAGCAGTACTTC.

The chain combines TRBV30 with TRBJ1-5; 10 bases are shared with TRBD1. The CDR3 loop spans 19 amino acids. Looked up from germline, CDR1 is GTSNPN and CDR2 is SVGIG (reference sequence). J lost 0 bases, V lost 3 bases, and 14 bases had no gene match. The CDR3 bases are TGTGCCTGGAGCAGGGGGACAGGGGCCTTTTCCTATAGCAATCAGCCCCAGCATTTT. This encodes CAWSRGTGAFSYSNQPQHF.